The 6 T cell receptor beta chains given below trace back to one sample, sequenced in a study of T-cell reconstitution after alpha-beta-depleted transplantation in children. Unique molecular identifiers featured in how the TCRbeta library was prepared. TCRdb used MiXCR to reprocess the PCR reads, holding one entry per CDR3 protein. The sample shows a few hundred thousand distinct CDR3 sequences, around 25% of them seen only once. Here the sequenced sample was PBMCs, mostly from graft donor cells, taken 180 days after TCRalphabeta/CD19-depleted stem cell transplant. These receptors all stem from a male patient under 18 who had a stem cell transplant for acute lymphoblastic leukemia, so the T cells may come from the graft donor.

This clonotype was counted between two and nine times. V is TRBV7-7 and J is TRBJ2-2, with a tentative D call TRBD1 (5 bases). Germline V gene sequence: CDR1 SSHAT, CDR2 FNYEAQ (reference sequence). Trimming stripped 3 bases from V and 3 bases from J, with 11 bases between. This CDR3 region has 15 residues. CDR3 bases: TGTGCCAGCAGCTTGGAGCAGGGCCACACCGGGGAGCTGTTTTTT. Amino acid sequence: CASSLEQGHTGELFF.

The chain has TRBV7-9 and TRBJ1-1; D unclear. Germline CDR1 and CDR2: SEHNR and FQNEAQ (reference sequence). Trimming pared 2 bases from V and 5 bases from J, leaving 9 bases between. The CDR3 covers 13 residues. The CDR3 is CASSLPSGTEAFF. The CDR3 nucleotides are TGTGCCAGCAGCTTACCCTCCGGAACTGAAGCTTTCTTT.

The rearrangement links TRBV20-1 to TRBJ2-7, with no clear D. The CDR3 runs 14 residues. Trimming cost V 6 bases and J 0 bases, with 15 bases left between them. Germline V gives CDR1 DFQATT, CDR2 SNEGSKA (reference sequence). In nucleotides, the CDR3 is TGCAGTGCCGCATCTGGGCATACCTCCTACGAGCAGTACTTC. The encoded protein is CSAASGHTSYEQYF.

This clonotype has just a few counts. CDR3: CASSLAGSMNTEAFF. The CDR3 coding sequence is TGCGCCAGCAGCTTGGCGGGATCCATGAACACTGAAGCTTTCTTT. This chain connects TRBV5-1 to TRBJ1-1, with D unclear. CDR1 SGHRS and CDR2 YFSETQ come from the germline V gene. With 0 bases removed from V and 0 bases from J, the gap between germline ends came to 9 bases. The CDR3 runs to 15 residues. Using reference TRBV5-1 and TRBJ1-1 for the parts outside the CDR3, the full variable domain is KAGVTQTPRYLIKTRGQQVTLSCSPISGHRSVSWYQQTPGQGLQFLFEYFSETQRNKGNFPGRFSGRQFSNSRSEMNVSTLELGDSALYLCASSLAGSMNTEAFFGQGTRLTVV.

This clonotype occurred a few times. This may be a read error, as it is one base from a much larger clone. The chain's CDR3 is CASSQNNEQFF. The CDR3 DNA reads as TGCGCCAGCAGCCAGAACAATGAGCAGTTCTTC. The rearrangement joins TRBV4-1 to TRBJ2-1; D remains unclear. Germline V gene sequence: CDR1 MGHRA, CDR2 YSYEKL. This CDR3 contains 11 residues. Trimming took off 3 bases at V and 5 bases at J, with 2 bases between the two ends.

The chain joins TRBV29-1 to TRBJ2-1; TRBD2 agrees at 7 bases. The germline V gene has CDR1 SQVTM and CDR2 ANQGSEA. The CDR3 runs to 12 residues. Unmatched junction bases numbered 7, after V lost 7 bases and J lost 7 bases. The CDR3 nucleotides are TGCAGCGGTGTATGGGGGGGGAATGAGCAGTTCTTC. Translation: CSGVWGGNEQFF.